This TCR beta chain was retrieved from a study of prognosis after radiotherapy for stage I lung cancer (TCRdb year 2021). Describing the broader study: Around 19 stage I NSCLC patients were enrolled in Nanjing, China, between 2018 and January 2019. Some 15 of the patients were found to have newly diagnosed primary stage I lung tumors, and roughly 5 were living with oligometastatic NSCLC after surgical resection of the primary tumor. Every patient was deemed medically inoperable, 12 because of comorbidities and about seven because they refused surgery. Ages in the cohort of 13 men and 6 women ranged from roughly 50 to 95 years, with a median of 74. Tumor histology was squamous cell carcinoma in over 5 patients and adenocarcinoma in about 12. SBRT was given in 3 to 5 fractions with a biologically effective dose of at least 100 Gy, using image-guided IMRT or VMAT. In every patient, SBRT was given without any concurrent therapy. Distant metastases were developed by four of the 19 patients after SBRT, at a median of 7 months, whereas no significant progression was observed in the other 15 patients. Peripheral blood TCR beta repertoires were profiled in stage I NSCLC patients before and after stereotactic body radiotherapy, and the study then linked these repertoires to distant failure. For each of the 20 or so patients, one blood sample was taken before SBRT and one after, so the study sequenced 38 samples in total. Study-wide findings and limitations: None of the reported P values were adjusted for multiple comparisons. After SBRT, the count of unique TCR clones dropped from a median of about 10,000 beforehand to more than 6,000 afterward (Wilcoxon paired P=0.011). Post-SBRT Shannon entropy and its change from baseline were lower in patients who developed distant metastases; baseline Shannon entropy was not associated with metastases. The small cohort and short follow-up limited the study, so independent validation of the findings is needed. Differences in TRBV and TRBJ usage frequencies by metastasis status were reportedly observed in two V genes at baseline and in nine V and two J genes after SBRT. Whether the expanded TCR clones were tumor-specific was not determined.

Two rounds of multiplex PCR were used to amplify the TCR beta CDR3 region from genomic DNA. In the first PCR round, primers specific to each TRBV and TRBJ gene were used, and the primer sequences were filed in Chinese patent CN105087789A. Universal primers were used in the second PCR round. The Roche High Pure PCR Template Preparation Kit was used to extract genomic DNA from frozen PBMCs. An Illumina HiSeq 3000 was used to sequence the libraries paired-end with 151 bp reads. As for the authors' bioinformatics: CutAdapt was used to discard raw reads that did not contain the multiplex PCR primer sequences. High-quality paired reads were merged into contigs with PEAR. MiXCR assigned TRB V, D and J gene segments to each contig by aligning to reference sequences. To remove sequencing errors, CDR3 sequences were clustered according to base quality and sequence similarity. Shannon entropy, normalized by the natural log of the productive TCR sequence number, served as the measure of diversity. One minus Shannon entropy divided by the natural log of the number of unique clonotypes was used as the definition of clonality. Using the Youden index from ROC curves, the researchers picked the repertoire-metric cut-offs for progression-free survival, and all analyses were carried out in R 3.5.3. TCRdb applied fastp at Q25 and MiXCR to the public reads, then kept only in-frame beta chains. CDR3 protein sequences are deduplicated, and each keeps its most common genes and DNA. TCRdb, rather than the study authors, made the V and J calls. The sample table contains 15,000 or so distinct CDR3 sequences; only one count was recorded for about 46% of them. The top ten clones comprise around 43% of the sample.

All patients had node-negative disease on CT and PET/CT, and none had a history of other malignancies or prior chemotherapy or radiotherapy. At each of the two time points, six milliliters of peripheral venous blood were collected into EDTA tubes. Ficoll-Paque Plus density-gradient centrifugation was used to isolate PBMCs. Immediately after collection, samples were stored at -80 degrees C until analysis. Comments on this clonotype: The antigen it binds to is not known. Per-base qualities were not stored, and no clone one base away is much larger.

The junction shows trimming of 7 bases on V and 4 bases on J, plus 8 bases between the germline ends. CDR1 SNHLY and CDR2 FYNNEI are derived from the germline V gene. There are 11 amino acids in the CDR3, from cysteine to phenylalanine inclusive. This entry keeps only the CDR3 DNA: 33 bases, framed from base 1. Specimen: PBMCs, collected before or after stereotactic body radiation therapy (not recorded which). The rearranged segments are TRBV2 and TRBJ2-7; the D gene is unclear. The TCR was taken from a donor of 50 years or more with non-small cell lung cancer. The base sequence is TGTGCCAGCACCCTATCTTACGAGCAGTACTTC. Its coded protein is CASTLSYEQYF.